These 29 T cell receptor beta chains came from one sample sequenced in a study of blood T cells in healthy people across ages. Then a second PCR, running roughly 6 to 12 cycles, was carried out with a sample-barcoded 5' primer and a J-beta primer mix. Each CDR3 protein is one row after TCRdb ran MiXCR on the 5' RACE reads. The sample contains approximately 690,000 distinct CDR3 sequences, roughly 41% of which appear only once. The sample consisted of blood. These receptors were obtained from a man of 80 years or more in good health.

This chain connects TRBV9 to TRBJ2-6; D is possibly TRBD1 or TRBD2 (5 bases each). This CDR3 is 17 amino acids long. The germline V and J ends were trimmed by 5 bases and 0 bases, with 15 bases remaining between them. The germline V gene has CDR1 SGDLS and CDR2 YYNGEE. The CDR3 DNA reads as TGTGCCAGCAGTCATCAGTGGGGGACCTCTGGGGCCAACGTCCTGACTTTC. Translation gives CASSHQWGTSGANVLTF.

This clonotype has just a few counts. The chain is built from TRBV7-3 and TRBJ1-2; 7 bases match TRBD1. V lost 7 bases, J lost 0 bases, and 8 bases stayed unmatched. CDR1 is SGHTA, CDR2 FQGTGA, per germline. The CDR3 length is 15 residues. This CDR3 is CASTVGTVANYGYTF. The CDR3 DNA reads TGTGCCAGCACCGTCGGGACAGTAGCTAACTATGGCTACACCTTC.

This clonotype was counted between two and nine times. The chain is built from TRBV6-6 and TRBJ2-7, with TRBD1 matching over 7 bases. J gave up 3 bases and V 5 bases, and 13 bases lay outside the gene matches. This CDR3 contains 16 residues. Per germline, CDR1 MNHNY and CDR2 SVGAGI (reference sequence). The chain's CDR3 is CASSPGDSLTNYEQYF. The CDR3 nucleotides read TGTGCCAGCAGTCCCGGGGACAGTTTGACGAACTACGAGCAGTACTTC.

J is TRBJ2-4 and V is TRBV7-2, with TRBD2 matching 11 bases. The CDR3 contains 16 residues. Germline loops: CDR1 SGHTA, CDR2 FQGNSA. The V segment lost 5 bases and the J segment 9 bases; nucleotides outside the gene matches: 12. The chain's CDR3 is CASSGGLAGSLSIQYF. As DNA, the CDR3 is TGTGCCAGCAGCGGCGGACTAGCGGGCTCCCTCTCCATTCAGTACTTC.

The chain carries TRBV12-3 or TRBV12-4 and TRBJ2-4, with 7 bases that match TRBD1. The CDR3 has 14 amino acids. J lost 3 bases, V lost 5 bases, and 4 bases had no gene match. CDR3 amino acids: CASSTRQGKNIQYF. CDR3 nucleotide sequence: TGTGCCAGCAGTACGAGACAGGGCAAAAACATTCAGTACTTC.

The table lists this clonotype with a few counts. The chain carries TRBV4-2 and TRBJ2-1; TRBD1 aligns across 8 bases. After removal of 2 bases from V and 7 bases from J, the junction contained 13 bases not matched to a gene. The length of the CDR3 is 17 residues. Germline assignment: CDR1 LGHNA and CDR2 YNFKEQ. For the CDR3, the DNA is TGTGCCAGCAGCCAAAGTAACCTGGACAGGGTGCAAAATGAGCAGTTCTTC. Its protein is CASSQSNLDRVQNEQFF.

The chain combines TRBV7-2 with TRBJ2-7; unclear D gene. This CDR3 has 12 amino acids. Per germline, CDR1 SGHTA and CDR2 FQGNSA. Deletions cut 8 bases from V and 0 bases from J, with 8 bases between. CDR3 in DNA: TGTGCCAGCCAGCAGGACTCCTACGAGCAGTACTTC. The encoded protein is CASQQDSYEQYF.

The sample holds many counts of this clonotype. This chain links TRBV7-2 with TRBJ2-5; 9 nucleotides agree with TRBD2. This CDR3 is 16 amino acids long. Germline CDR1 SGHTA, CDR2 FQGNSA. Trimming took 3 bases from V and 7 from J; bases not matched to a gene: 12. CDR3 amino acids: CASSLQSTSGGRTQYF. The CDR3 DNA is TGTGCCAGCAGCTTGCAGTCGACTAGCGGCGGCAGGACCCAGTACTTC.

J is TRBJ2-2 and V is TRBV14; no clear D gene. This CDR3 has 16 amino acids. Germline CDR1 and CDR2: SGHDN and FVKESK. V dropped 1 base and J dropped 6 bases, with 15 bases sitting between them. Written as DNA, the CDR3 is TGTGCCAGCAGCCAAGTCCCAGGTTCTAATCCCGGGGAGCTGTTTTTT. Translation gives CASSQVPGSNPGELFF.

This chain uses TRBV4-1 with TRBJ2-1; the match to TRBD1 covers 8 bases. This CDR3 comprises 16 residues. Germline trimming cut 0 bases from V and 2 bases from J; bases unmatched to any gene: 3. Germline values: CDR1 MGHRA, CDR2 YSYEKL. The DNA of the CDR3 is TGCGCCAGCAGCCAAGATGGGACAGGCCCCTACAATGAGCAGTTCTTC. It is translated as CASSQDGTGPYNEQFF.

This clonotype was picked up a small number of times. The chain combines TRBV18 with TRBJ2-7; D not certain. This CDR3 spans 16 amino acids. V was trimmed by 1 base and J by 5 bases, leaving 18 bases between them. Germline values: CDR1 KGHSH, CDR2 LQKENI. In DNA form, the CDR3 reads TGTGCCAGCTCACCACTGGGGTCTAACCGAGTCCACGAGCAGTACTTC. The encoded protein is CASSPLGSNRVHEQYF.

The sample holds many counts of this clonotype. The gene calls are TRBV10-2 and TRBJ2-1; D call uncertain. V gave up 2 bases and J gave up 9 bases, with 8 bases separating them. This CDR3 has 12 amino acids. Per germline, CDR1 WSHSY and CDR2 SAAADI. CDR3: CASSEDLGEQFF. The CDR3 nucleotides are TGCGCCAGCAGTGAGGATCTTGGTGAGCAGTTCTTC.

CDR3 nucleotide sequence: TGTGCCAGCAGCTACCCAGCGGAGGGGCGGTTCTTC. Translating gives CASSYPAEGRFF. This chain joins TRBV6-2 or TRBV6-3 and TRBJ2-1; D might be TRBD2 (6 bases). Per germline, CDR1 MNHEY and CDR2 SVGEGT. This CDR3 is 12 amino acids long. V lost 6 bases, J lost 15 bases, and 18 bases lay in between.

J is TRBJ2-5 and V is TRBV7-6, with 8 bases aligning to TRBD1. Losses at the gene ends were 6 bases for V and 11 bases for J; bases not matched to a gene: 11. Germline V gene sequence: CDR1 SGHVS, CDR2 FNYEAQ. The CDR3 length is 13 residues. The CDR3: CASSPYRGNEQYF. Here the CDR3 DNA reads TGTGCCAGCAGTCCTTACAGGGGGAATGAGCAGTACTTC.

The V call is TRBV27, the J call TRBJ2-2; D tentatively reads TRBD1 or TRBD2 (5 bases each). Per the germline V gene, CDR1 is MNHEY and CDR2 is SMNVEV (reference sequence). V lost 6 bases and J lost 2, with 19 bases in between. The CDR3 has 17 amino acids. Here the CDR3 DNA reads TGTGCCAGCAGCCCTGGCTCGGGACGGAGTAACACCGGGGAGCTGTTTTTT. Its translation: CASSPGSGRSNTGELFF.

This clonotype occurred a few times. This chain's CDR3 is CASSLEGQGSEAFF. In DNA form, the CDR3 reads TGTGCCAGCAGCTTAGAAGGTCAGGGTTCAGAAGCTTTCTTT. This chain links TRBV7-2 with TRBJ1-1; the D gene is possibly TRBD1 (5 bases). Trimming stripped 1 base from V and 8 bases from J, with 14 bases between. The CDR3 consists of 14 residues. Germline V gene sequence: CDR1 SGHTA, CDR2 FQGNSA. The full variable domain, in which reference TRBV7-2 and TRBJ1-1 provide the parts outside the CDR3, is GAGVSQSPSNKVTEKGKDVELRCDPISGHTALYWYRQSLGQGLEFLIYFQGNSAPDKSGLPSDRFSAERTGGSVSTLTIQRTQQEDSAVYLCASSLEGQGSEAFFGQGTRLTVV.

This chain uses TRBV6-2 or TRBV6-3 with TRBJ2-1, with 9 bases matching TRBD1. The germline V gene encodes CDR1 MNHEY and CDR2 SVGEGT. The CDR3 contains 17 residues. The trim removed 5 bases at V and 1 base at J, leaving 9 bases unmatched. The CDR3 nucleotides are TGTGCCAGCAGTGAGGGACAGGGTCGGAGATCCTACAATGAGCAGTTCTTC. Translated, it gives CASSEGQGRRSYNEQFF.

This clonotype showed up just a few times. The rearrangement links TRBV7-2 to TRBJ2-2; 11 positions match TRBD2. The germline V gene has CDR1 SGHTA and CDR2 FQGNSA. The CDR3 runs to 17 residues. V gave up 1 base and J gave up 3 bases; unmatched junction bases: 4. CDR3 in DNA: TGTGCCAGCAGCTTAGGCGGGACTAGCGGATACACCGGGGAGCTGTTTTTT. Translation gives CASSLGGTSGYTGELFF.

This clonotype was observed many times. The J gene is TRBJ2-3, the V gene TRBV7-2; D is ambiguous. Germline CDR1 reads SGHTA; CDR2 reads FQGNSA. There are 13 residues in the CDR3. The ends were cut back, 3 bases at V and 1 base at J, with 5 bases in the middle. In DNA form, the CDR3 reads TGTGCCAGCAGCTTTGTCGGCACAGATACGCAGTATTTT. Amino acids: CASSFVGTDTQYF.

The J gene is TRBJ2-1, the V gene TRBV20-1, with 9 bases aligning to TRBD2. Trimming removed 3 bases from V and 9 bases from J; junction bases left unmatched: 6. Germline-derived CDR1 and CDR2 are DFQATT and SNEGSKA (reference sequence). The CDR3 totals 13 residues. CDR3 region: CSARGREGSEQFF. The CDR3 DNA sequence: TGCAGTGCTAGGGGGCGGGAGGGGAGTGAGCAGTTCTTC.

This clonotype has at least ten counts. The gene calls are TRBV13 and TRBJ2-1, with 10 bases matching TRBD2. Germline values: CDR1 PRHDT, CDR2 FYEKMQ (reference sequence). This CDR3 has 15 residues. V trimming: 5 bases; J trimming: 6 bases; junction bases outside the gene matches: 7. The DNA for the CDR3 is TGTGCCAGCAGCCCCAGGACTAGCGGATCCAATGAGCAGTTCTTC. This sequence encodes CASSPRTSGSNEQFF.

This clonotype was observed many times. The rearrangement links TRBV6-2 or TRBV6-3 to TRBJ1-6; 8 nucleotides match TRBD1. The V and J ends lost 2 bases and 6 bases, in that order; junction bases with no gene match: 6. The CDR3 extends over 16 amino acids. CDR1 and CDR2 from the germline V gene are MNHEY and SVGEGT. The CDR3 nucleotides read TGTGCCAGCAGTTACGCCCGACAGGGGTTTAATTCACCCCTCCACTTT. Protein product: CASSYARQGFNSPLHF.

In its sample, this clonotype was seen a few times. This sequence may be a read error, since a much larger clone differs from it by one base. This chain joins TRBV7-6 and TRBJ2-6; no firm D call. Trimming cost V 6 bases and J 0 bases, with 6 bases left between them. CDR1 is SGHVS and CDR2 is FNYEAQ in the germline V gene. The CDR3 extends over 14 amino acids. This CDR3 is CASRLSSGANVLTF. The CDR3 DNA reads as TGTGCCAGCAGACTAAGCTCTGGGGCCAACGTCCTGACTTTC.

The chain links TRBV5-1 to TRBJ2-7; D is unclear. Looked up from germline, CDR1 is SGHRS and CDR2 is YFSETQ. V shed 0 bases and J shed 0 bases, with 13 bases lying between them. The CDR3 covers 16 residues. CDR3 sequence: CASSLDARPFSYEQYF. CDR3 coding DNA: TGCGCCAGCAGCTTGGACGCACGCCCGTTCTCCTACGAGCAGTACTTC.

This clonotype was recorded once. The chain joins TRBV10-1 to TRBJ2-3; 14 bases map to TRBD2. The CDR3 length is 19 residues. The V segment lost 5 bases and the J segment 3 bases; nucleotides outside the gene matches: 13. Germline CDR1 is WNHNN and CDR2 is SYGVQD (reference sequence). CDR3 sequence (DNA): TGCGCCAGCAGTAGTTCCGGGACTAGCGGGAGCGGGTCGACAGATACGCAGTATTTT. Residues: CASSSSGTSGSGSTDTQYF.

The chain carries TRBV20-1 and TRBJ2-3, with 8 bases aligning to TRBD1. The V gene's germline CDR1 is DFQATT and CDR2 SNEGSKA (reference sequence). The junction had 4 bases not matched to a gene; V was cut back by 4 bases and J by 1 base. The CDR3 runs to 14 residues. The DNA of the CDR3 is TGCAGTGCTATCTCGGGACAGGGCACAGATACGCAGTATTTT. Protein product: CSAISGQGTDTQYF.

This chain uses TRBV20-1 with TRBJ2-3; the D gene is possibly TRBD1 (6 bases). Per the germline V gene, CDR1 is DFQATT and CDR2 is SNEGSKA (reference sequence). The CDR3 is 14 residues long. The V and J ends lost 6 bases and 6 bases respectively, with 19 bases between them. CDR3 DNA sequence: TGCAGTGCGCCGGGACATGGGGCCGAGGATACGCAGTATTTT. It encodes CSAPGHGAEDTQYF.

The chain uses TRBV30 and TRBJ2-1; TRBD2 aligns across 8 bases. V shed 0 bases, J shed 5 bases, and the junction held 3 bases outside the gene matches. Germline V gene lookup returns CDR1 GTSNPN and CDR2 SVGIG (reference sequence). The CDR3 covers 14 residues. The CDR3 protein is CAWSVTSGNNEQFF. In DNA form, the CDR3 reads TGTGCCTGGAGTGTTACTAGCGGAAACAATGAGCAGTTCTTC.

The rearrangement uses TRBV12-3 or TRBV12-4 and TRBJ2-7, with 11 bases that match TRBD2. Matching the DNA end better, TRBJ2-5 makes the J call doubtful. The CDR3 extends over 15 amino acids. The chain's CDR3 is CASSSSLAGDETQYF. The CDR3 nucleotides are TGTGCCAGCAGTTCCTCACTAGCGGGAGACGAGACCCAGTACTTC.